Listed below are T cell receptor beta chains from one sample, sequenced in a study of cytotoxic CD8 clonotypes in ibrutinib-treated CLL. This table comes from immunoSEQ multiplex PCR, and its TCRdb copy is limited to in-frame clones, with some not included. The sample carries fewer than 45,000 clones, about 64% recorded once. Source: PBMCs, taken at disease progression, from a patient treated with ibrutinib. Receptors were obtained from a human donor with chronic lymphocytic leukemia. Both conserved end residues are part of each CDR3. The D gene is left open where the match is weak. Clone size is shown for a subset of rows, as once, few, many or a class of expanded clone.

clone size: .
D gene: TRBD1
J gene: TRBJ1-1
V gene: TRBV6-6
CDR3 DNA: TGTGCCAGCAACATACAGGGGGCGAGCACTGAAGCTTTCTTT
CDR3 protein: CASNIQGASTEAFF

clone size: .
D gene: .
J gene: TRBJ1-3
V gene: TRBV28
CDR3 DNA: TGTGCCAGCAGCGCCATCGTGGGCGTCTCTGGAAACACCATATATTTT
CDR3 protein: CASSAIVGVSGNTIYF

clone size: .
D gene: TRBD1
J gene: TRBJ2-5
V gene: TRBV9
CDR3 DNA: TGTGCCAGCAGCGCGGGACAGATTAGCCAAGAGACCCAGTACTTC
CDR3 protein: CASSAGQISQETQYF

clone size: .
D gene: TRBD1
J gene: TRBJ2-3
V gene: TRBV7-2
CDR3 DNA: TGTGCCAGCAGCAAATTCGACAGGGAAACGCAGTATTTT
CDR3 protein: CASSKFDRETQYF

clone size: .
D gene: .
J gene: TRBJ2-1
V gene: TRBV5-6
CDR3 DNA: TGTGCCAGCAGCTTGGGGTCCAGAGGGGTTTTCTCCAATGAGCAGTTCTTC
CDR3 protein: CASSLGSRGVFSNEQFF

clone size: .
D gene: .
J gene: TRBJ2-7
V gene: TRBV6-1
CDR3 DNA: TGTGCCAGCAGTCAGGGGTTCTACGAGCAGTACTTC
CDR3 protein: CASSQGFYEQYF

clone size: .
D gene: .
J gene: TRBJ2-7
V gene: TRBV5-1
CDR3 DNA: TGCGCCAGCAGCGGAACAGGGGGGGCCACCTACGAGCAGTACTTC
CDR3 protein: CASSGTGGATYEQYF

clone size: once
D gene: .
J gene: TRBJ1-2
V gene: TRBV2
CDR3 DNA: TGTGCCAGCAGTGAATCAGAGGGAATCCAAAATGGCTACACCTTC
CDR3 protein: CASSESEGIQNGYTF

clone size: .
D gene: .
J gene: TRBJ2-2
V gene: TRBV7-6
CDR3 DNA: TGTGCCAGCAGCAACCCGTTGGCCGTTGGCGGGGAGCTGTTTTTT
CDR3 protein: CASSNPLAVGGELFF

clone size: few
D gene: .
J gene: TRBJ1-5
V gene: TRBV4-1
CDR3 DNA: TGCGCCAGCAGCCCCACCAGCGGGCAGGGACATCAGCCCCAGCATTTT
CDR3 protein: CASSPTSGQGHQPQHF

clone size: .
D gene: .
J gene: TRBJ2-3
V gene: TRBV29-1
CDR3 DNA: TGCAGCGTTGAAGTGGACACAGATACGCAGTATTTT
CDR3 protein: CSVEVDTDTQYF

clone size: .
D gene: TRBD2
J gene: TRBJ2-1
V gene: TRBV15
CDR3 DNA: TGTGCCACCAGCAGGGCCCCGGGGACTAGCCGCCAGGAGCAGTTCTTC
CDR3 protein: CATSRAPGTSRQEQFF

clone size: .
D gene: TRBD2
J gene: TRBJ2-7
V gene: TRBV5-6
CDR3 DNA: TGTGCCAGCAGCTTGGGGCTGGGAGGGGTACACGAGCAGTACTTC
CDR3 protein: CASSLGLGGVHEQYF

clone size: .
D gene: .
J gene: TRBJ2-7
V gene: TRBV2
CDR3 DNA: TGTGCCAGCAGGGAAGACAGCTACGAGCAGTACTTC
CDR3 protein: CASREDSYEQYF

clone size: .
D gene: .
J gene: TRBJ2-5
V gene: TRBV4-2
CDR3 DNA: TGTGCCAGCAGCCAAGATCCTAAAGGGGGGGGCCAAGAGACCCAGTACTTC
CDR3 protein: CASSQDPKGGGQETQYF

clone size: .
D gene: .
J gene: TRBJ2-5
V gene: TRBV7-6
CDR3 DNA: TGTGCCAGCAGCTTAGCAACCAAAGAGACCCAGTACTTC
CDR3 protein: CASSLATKETQYF

clone size: .
D gene: .
J gene: TRBJ1-2
V gene: TRBV4-1
CDR3 DNA: TGCGCCAGCAGCCAGGAAATGGGGGTTCAGAACTATGGCTACACCTTC
CDR3 protein: CASSQEMGVQNYGYTF

clone size: medium-sized
D gene: .
J gene: TRBJ2-3
V gene: TRBV15
CDR3 DNA: TGTGCCACCAGCAGAGATTGGGGGAGCACAGATACGCAGTATTTT
CDR3 protein: CATSRDWGSTDTQYF